Each of the 30 T cell receptor beta chains below was sequenced from the same sample in a study of CD8+ T cells in alopecia areata. Sequencing relied on a cDNA template that was reverse transcribed from extracted RNA. Method: immunoSEQ multiplex PCR; TCRdb's copy keeps in-frame clones and lacks some. This table has under 200,000 clones, roughly 60% appearing once. Treatment of the sample: oral pan-JAK inhibitor, 5-10 mg twice daily. The source material was CD4+ T cells sorted from blood, sampled at week 24, from a patient treated with tofacitinib. Source of these receptors: a human donor with alopecia areata.

This clone was detected only a few times. The gene calls are TRBV4-1 and TRBJ1-1; a possible D gene is TRBD1 (5 bases). This CDR3 is built from 13 residues. V was pared by 7 bases and J by 1 base, with 10 bases between. Germline CDR1 MGHRA, CDR2 YSYEKL. In DNA, the CDR3 is TGCGCCAGCACCCTAGGGGAGAACACTGAAGCTTTCTTT. It yields the protein CASTLGENTEAFF.

The chain recombines TRBV7-8 with TRBJ1-2; D not certain. The germline gives CDR1 SGHVS, CDR2 FQNEAQ. This CDR3 spans 11 amino acids. The V end was cut by 4 bases, the J end by 2 bases, with 2 bases between. This chain's CDR3 is CASSSNYGYTF. The CDR3 coding sequence is TGTGCCAGCAGCTCAAACTATGGCTACACCTTC.

The J gene is TRBJ2-3, the V gene TRBV30; D gene ambiguous. V was clipped by 2 bases and J by 5 bases, with 11 bases between them. The V gene's germline CDR1 is GTSNPN and CDR2 SVGIG (reference sequence). The CDR3 is made up of 13 amino acids. CDR3 nucleotides: TGTGCCTGGAGTCGAACGACTGGAGATACGCAGTATTTT. Its translation is CAWSRTTGDTQYF.

The genes are TRBV29-1 and TRBJ2-5, with 7 bases aligning to TRBD1. The V gene's germline CDR1 is SQVTM and CDR2 ANQGSEA. The ends lost 7 bases at V and 4 bases at J; junction bases unmatched: 6. This CDR3 comprises 12 residues. The CDR3 DNA reads TGCAGCGCCTCCGGGACAGCAGAGACCCAGTACTTC. Amino acids: CSASGTAETQYF.

V usage is TRBV7-2 and J usage is TRBJ1-1, with 9 positions matching TRBD1. The germline gives CDR1 SGHTA, CDR2 FQGNSA. The CDR3 is 13 amino acids. Trimming removed 3 bases from V and 4 bases from J; junction bases left unmatched: 0. The CDR3, as DNA: TGTGCCAGCAGCTTGACAGGGGGCACTGAAGCTTTCTTT. Translating gives CASSLTGGTEAFF. Drawing the rest from reference TRBV7-2 and TRBJ1-1, the complete variable domain is GAGVSQSPSNKVTEKGKDVELRCDPISGHTALYWYRQSLGQGLEFLIYFQGNSAPDKSGLPSDRFSAERTGGSVSTLTIQRTQQEDSAVYLCASSLTGGTEAFFGQGTRLTVV.

The chain employs TRBV2 and TRBJ2-4; no firm D call. V shed 3 bases and J shed 6 bases, with 3 bases lying between them. Germline CDR1 reads SNHLY; CDR2 reads FYNNEI. CDR3 length: 11 residues. The CDR3 nucleotides read TGTGCCAGCAGTGACGGAAACATTCAGTACTTC. Its protein is CASSDGNIQYF.

This clone was seen more than once but under ten times. The rearrangement uses TRBV5-1 and TRBJ2-5; a weak D match, TRBD2 (5 bases). The germline V gene encodes CDR1 SGHRS and CDR2 YFSETQ. V dropped 3 bases and J dropped 0 bases, with 9 bases sitting between them. The CDR3 has 14 amino acids. CDR3 DNA sequence: TGCGCCAGCAGCTCGGACTCGAACCAAGAGACCCAGTACTTC. Translation gives CASSSDSNQETQYF.

This clone was recorded only once. The rearrangement joins TRBV13 to TRBJ2-4; D perhaps matches TRBD1 (6 bases). Germline CDR1 PRHDT, CDR2 FYEKMQ (reference sequence). The length of the CDR3 is 14 residues. V was shortened by 6 bases and J by 0 bases, with 9 bases between the two germline ends. The chain's CDR3 is CASRSRGAKNIQYF. CDR3 nucleotide sequence: TGTGCCAGCAGAAGCAGGGGAGCCAAAAACATTCAGTACTTC.

This clone was seen a few times. The chain has TRBV29-1 and TRBJ2-7, with TRBD1 identical over 9 bases. Germline V lookup: CDR1 SQVTM, CDR2 ANQGSEA. The CDR3 is made up of 13 amino acids. V lost 7 bases, J lost 2 bases, and 6 bases stayed unmatched. CDR3 in amino acids: CSAGTGRTYEQYF. CDR3 DNA: TGCAGCGCCGGGACAGGGCGAACCTACGAGCAGTACTTC.

This clone was seen a few times. In DNA form, the CDR3 reads TGTGCCAGCAGCTTAGACCAGAGCTGGGGTGAAAAACTGTTTTTT. Its protein is CASSLDQSWGEKLFF. V usage is TRBV7-9 and J usage is TRBJ1-4; D is uncertain. Germline CDR1 SEHNR, CDR2 FQNEAQ (reference sequence). V lost 1 base and J 7 bases, leaving 13 bases between the germline ends. The CDR3 length is 15 residues.

This clone was seen once. CDR3 nucleotide sequence: TGTGCCAGCAGCCTTCTACAGGGGTCTACCTACGAGCAGTACTTC. Translated: CASSLLQGSTYEQYF. The V gene is TRBV7-9, the J gene TRBJ2-7, with 7 nucleotides matching TRBD1. The V segment lost 5 bases and the J segment 2 bases; nucleotides outside the gene matches: 9. From germline, CDR1 is SEHNR and CDR2 FQNEAQ (reference sequence). There are 15 residues in the CDR3.

CDR3 in amino acids: CASSIDGTGPLETQYF. The DNA for the CDR3 is TGTGCCAGTAGTATAGATGGGACAGGTCCTTTGGAGACCCAGTACTTC. The chain is built from TRBV19 and TRBJ2-5, with 8 nucleotides matching TRBD1. Per germline, CDR1 LNHDA and CDR2 SQIVND (reference sequence). This CDR3 spans 16 amino acids. The V gene end was trimmed by 0 bases and the J gene end by 5 bases; junction bases not matched to a gene: 8.

The chain uses TRBV10-3 and TRBJ1-1, with D unresolved. CDR3 length: 14 residues. With 2 bases removed from V and 2 bases from J, the gap between germline ends came to 9 bases. Germline V gene sequence: CDR1 ENHRY, CDR2 SYGVKD. The CDR3 coding sequence is TGTGCCATCAGTGAGCTATATCTAAACACTGAAGCTTTCTTT. Its protein is CAISELYLNTEAFF.

Many counts were recorded for this clone. The chain combines TRBV2 with TRBJ2-7; 10 bases are a match to TRBD2. The CDR3 extends over 13 amino acids. Germline values: CDR1 SNHLY, CDR2 FYNNEI. V was clipped by 10 bases and J by 5 bases; unmatched bases: 8. CDR3 protein: CAIRAGGINEQYF. CDR3 in DNA: TGTGCCATCCGAGCGGGGGGGATCAACGAGCAGTACTTC.

This clone was seen more than once but under ten times. The chain is built from TRBV7-3 and TRBJ1-6; TRBD1 agrees at 9 bases. Germline V gene sequence: CDR1 SGHTA, CDR2 FQGTGA. V dropped 5 bases and J dropped 7; count of bases not matched to a gene: 3. The CDR3 is 14 amino acids. CDR3 DNA sequence: TGTGCCAGCAGCCAAGGGACAGGGAATTCACCCCTCCACTTT. It encodes CASSQGTGNSPLHF.

J is TRBJ2-3 and V is TRBV5-6; no reliable D call. V was clipped by 3 bases and J by 8 bases, with 7 bases between them. CDR1 and CDR2 (germline): SGHDT, YYEEEE. The CDR3 is 11 residues long. The CDR3 DNA is TGTGCCAGCAGCTCGCGATCTACGCAGTATTTT. Its translation is CASSSRSTQYF.

The J gene is TRBJ2-5, the V gene TRBV4-2; the match to TRBD2 covers 8 bases. V gave up 1 base and J gave up 2 bases; unmatched junction bases: 6. CDR1 and CDR2 from the germline V gene are LGHNA and YNFKEQ. This CDR3 spans 16 amino acids. Here the CDR3 reads CASSQALAGTQETQYF. The CDR3 DNA sequence: TGTGCCAGCAGCCAAGCTCTAGCGGGCACACAAGAGACCCAGTACTTC.

This clone was seen only a few times. This chain links TRBV10-3 with TRBJ1-1; possible D gene TRBD1, 6 bases. The germline V and J ends were trimmed by 1 base and 1 base, with 13 bases remaining between them. Germline V CDR1 and CDR2: ENHRY, SYGVKD. This CDR3 region has 16 residues. The CDR3 loop reads CAISELGGGGNTEAFF. The CDR3 nucleotides read TGTGCCATCAGTGAGTTAGGGGGGGGCGGGAACACTGAAGCTTTCTTT.

The CDR3: CASSRGQSYEQYF. The CDR3 bases are TGTGCCAGCAGTAGGGGACAGAGCTACGAGCAGTACTTC. The chain carries TRBV25-1 and TRBJ2-7; 7 bases map to TRBD1. Looked up from germline, CDR1 is MGHDK and CDR2 is SYGVNS. CDR3 size: 13 residues. V lost 5 bases, J lost 3 bases, and 4 bases stayed unmatched.

The V and J genes are TRBV4-1 and TRBJ2-1; D call uncertain. CDR3 length: 18 residues. Germline V gene sequence: CDR1 MGHRA, CDR2 YSYEKL. V was trimmed by 0 bases and J by 0 bases, leaving 15 bases between them. The CDR3 loop is CASSQDRSSLSSYNEQFF. CDR3 coding DNA: TGCGCCAGCAGCCAAGATCGGTCCAGCCTTAGCTCCTACAATGAGCAGTTCTTC.

J is TRBJ2-5 and V is TRBV18, with unresolved D. The ends were cut back, 2 bases at V and 4 bases at J, with 5 bases in the middle. The CDR3 contains 12 residues. CDR1 is KGHSH, CDR2 LQKENI, per germline. The chain's CDR3 is CASSPSGETQYF. The CDR3 bases are TGTGCCAGCTCACCATCTGGAGAGACCCAGTACTTC.

In this sample, this clone turned up a few times. The J gene is TRBJ2-3, the V gene TRBV19; D call uncertain. This CDR3 has 15 amino acids. CDR1 and CDR2 (germline): LNHDA, SQIVND (reference sequence). V lost 0 bases and J 4 bases, leaving 11 bases between the germline ends. The CDR3 spells CASSIEGYLPDTQYF. The DNA for the CDR3 is TGTGCCAGTAGTATAGAAGGGTATCTCCCAGATACGCAGTATTTT.

The V gene is TRBV30, the J gene TRBJ1-2, with D possibly being TRBD1 (5 bases). Trimming removed 8 bases at V and 7 bases at J, with 20 bases between. The CDR3 covers 13 residues. Germline V lookup: CDR1 GTSNPN, CDR2 SVGIG (reference sequence). Written as DNA, the CDR3 is TGTGCCCAAAGGCAGGGTGGGGTGACTGGCTACACCTTC. It is translated as CAQRQGGVTGYTF.

The chain carries TRBV6-5 and TRBJ1-5, with D unresolved. V lost 6 bases and J lost 0, with 12 bases in between. Germline CDR1 is MNHEY and CDR2 is SVGAGI. The CDR3 extends over 15 amino acids. The CDR3 region is CASSPRANSNQPQHF. The CDR3 DNA reads as TGTGCCAGCAGCCCCCGCGCTAATAGCAATCAGCCCCAGCATTTT.

The V call is TRBV7-2, the J call TRBJ2-2; 12 bases agree with TRBD1. This CDR3 spans 15 amino acids. Germline V lookup: CDR1 SGHTA, CDR2 FQGNSA. The V and J ends lost 4 bases and 7 bases, in that order; junction bases with no gene match: 4. DNA for the CDR3: TGTGCCAGCAGCTCCCGGGACAGGGGGCGCGGGGAGCTGTTTTTT. Amino acids: CASSSRDRGRGELFF.

This clone appeared a few times. The V and J genes are TRBV25-1 and TRBJ1-2; the D is unclear. Germline V gene data show CDR1 as MGHDK and CDR2 as SYGVNS. Trimming stripped 1 base from V and 5 bases from J, with 11 bases between. The CDR3 contains 14 residues. The CDR3, as DNA: TGTGCCAGCAGTGAATTGGGTGGCAGATATGGCTACACCTTC. As protein: CASSELGGRYGYTF.

This sequence joins TRBV7-2 and TRBJ1-4, with a tentative D call TRBD1 (6 bases). The CDR3 sequence is 14 residues long. The V end was cut by 5 bases, the J end by 3 bases, with 10 bases between. The germline V gene encodes CDR1 SGHTA and CDR2 FQGNSA. The CDR3 is CASSRQAANEKLFF. In nucleotides, the CDR3 is TGTGCCAGCAGCAGACAGGCCGCTAATGAAAAACTGTTTTTT.

The chain recombines TRBV30 with TRBJ1-6; tentative D call: TRBD1 (6 bases). Germline V gene sequence: CDR1 GTSNPN, CDR2 SVGIG (reference sequence). V was cut by 0 bases and J by 6 bases, with 15 bases left in between. The CDR3 length is 16 residues. For the CDR3, the DNA is TGTGCCTGGAGTGTAGGTGCAGGGACAAGTAATTCACCCCTCCACTTT. It yields the protein CAWSVGAGTSNSPLHF.

The chain links TRBV27 to TRBJ2-6, with no clear D. The CDR3 sequence is 14 residues long. V lost 8 bases to trimming and J lost 2 bases, with 10 bases between them. Germline CDR1 MNHEY, CDR2 SMNVEV (reference sequence). CDR3 in amino acids: CASRRQAGANVLTF. DNA of the CDR3: TGTGCCAGCCGGCGTCAGGCTGGGGCCAACGTCCTGACTTTC.

In this sample, this clone turned up a few times. Additional DNA sequences in this sample encode the identical CDR3. The gene calls are TRBV29-1 and TRBJ1-1; D not certain. The CDR3 has 12 amino acids. Germline V CDR1 and CDR2: SQVTM, ANQGSEA. The V and J ends lost 2 bases and 1 base respectively, with 5 bases between them. The CDR3 protein is CSVERGNTEAFF. CDR3 nucleotides: TGCAGCGTTGAACGGGGGAACACTGAAGCTTTCTTT.